Below, one T cell receptor beta chain is given with its context. Antigen: not known. The sample comes from a study of cytomegalovirus exposure and HLA in healthy donors. Background on the study: The same platform as the roughly 670 first-cohort repertoires was used for the 95 to 150 validation repertoires, a later analysis reported.

The length of the CDR3 is 15 residues. Germline trimming cut 7 bases from V and 2 bases from J; bases unmatched to any gene: 5. The germline CDR1 and CDR2 sequences are MNHEY and SMNVEV (reference sequence). Study-wide findings and caveats: Most TCR sequences showed up rarely, but some public TCRs showed up in many donors. Among TCR beta chains, those listed as cytomegalovirus-associated numbered some 170.

The protocol was immunoSEQ multiplex PCR, while the TCRdb copy is restricted to in-frame clones and leaves out a portion. Here the sample spans roughly 330,000 clones, around 87% being singletons. This TCR was recovered from a woman aged 25 to 39 in good health and CMV-seropositive. This rearrangement joins TRBV27 to TRBJ1-6; TRBD1 matches 7 bases. The sample was PBMCs. The CDR3 loop reads CASTIQGPYNSPLHF. The CDR3, as DNA: TGTGCCAGCACCATACAGGGGCCCTATAATTCACCCCTCCACTTT.